The sequence of this TCR beta chain was determined in a study of blood T cells in healthy people across ages. The sample holds a few counts of this clonotype. Its specificity is unknown. Study-wide results and limits: The recorded TCR beta diversity per million T cells decreased in a roughly linear manner with age. More naive CD4+ cells and higher diversity were found in long-lived than in aged donors.

This CDR3 region has 14 residues. V was trimmed by 8 bases and J by 7 bases, leaving 20 bases between them. Using a J-beta primer mix together with a sample-barcoded 5' primer, a second PCR was run for about 6 to 12 cycles. Every sample produced at least 2.5 million CDR3-containing paired-end reads. TCRdb itself ran the 5' RACE reads through MiXCR, one entry per CDR3 protein. The table shows about 1 million distinct CDR3 sequences, with around 45% occurring only once. Specimen: blood. This clonotype was obtained from an older woman in good health. The chain carries TRBV12-3 or TRBV12-4 and TRBJ2-5, with D maybe TRBD2 (6 bases). The DNA for the CDR3 is TGTGCCAGCCAGGGCAGTAAGACGGAGGGGACCCAGTACTTC. It yields the protein CASQGSKTEGTQYF.